The clone carrying this T cell receptor (beta chain) was picked up one time. The data belong to a study of technical replicates of blood from a handful of donors. The repertoire was sequenced with immunoSEQ multiplex PCR; TCRdb's copy has only in-frame clones and lacks some. The table shows 60,000 to 75,000 clones, with about 97% occurring only once. Material for sequencing was T cells isolated from PBMCs. This TCR was sampled from a human donor in good health.

The CDR3 coding sequence is TGTGCCAGCAGTGAAGGACATGGGGCCAACGTCCTGACTTTC. Its translation: CASSEGHGANVLTF. J is TRBJ2-6 and V is TRBV6-1; D uncertain. V gave up 1 base and J gave up 3 bases, with 4 bases separating them. Germline CDR1 MNHNS, CDR2 SASEGT. This CDR3 region has 14 residues.